A selection of T cell receptor beta chains follows, all from one sample in a study of vaccination and CD4 T cells after COVID-19. TCRdb processed the PCR reads anew with MiXCR; each CDR3 protein has one entry. The sample lists about 20,000 distinct CDR3 sequences, approximately 50% occurring once. Their antigen targets remain unknown. Source material: CD4+ T cells from blood, cultured in vitro. The receptors shown here come from a human donor who had recovered from COVID-19. CDR3s include the opening cysteine and the closing phenylalanine or tryptophan. D genes are given only for firm matches. Only some rows state a clone size, as once, few, many or a class for expanded clones.

CDR3,DNA,J,size,D,V
CASRGTGGARQPQHF,TGTGCCAGCAGAGGGACAGGGGGCGCGAGACAGCCCCAGCATTTT,TRBJ1-5,.,TRBD1,TRBV6-1
CASSQDGRDPGELFF,TGTGCCAGCAGCCAAGATGGCAGGGATCCCGGGGAGCTGTTTTTT,TRBJ2-2,.,.,TRBV4-2
CATREGSETQYF,TGTGCCACACGGGAGGGATCGGAGACCCAGTACTTC,TRBJ2-5,.,TRBD2,TRBV6-4
CASSLEGQGKTYEQYF,TGTGCCAGCAGCTTAGAGGGACAGGGGAAGACCTACGAGCAGTACTTC,TRBJ2-7,.,TRBD1,TRBV7-9
CATSRSGQATEAFF,TGTGCCACCAGCAGATCGGGACAGGCCACTGAAGCTTTCTTT,TRBJ1-1,once,TRBD1,TRBV15
CASSERGPRQGGQPQHF,TGTGCCAGCAGTGAACGGGGGCCTAGACAGGGAGGTCAGCCCCAGCATTTT,TRBJ1-5,.,TRBD1,TRBV6-1
CASSPLPPSGEQFF,TGTGCCAGCAGCCCCCTCCCCCCCTCAGGTGAGCAGTTCTTC,TRBJ2-1,.,.,TRBV7-3
CASSRGDRGRTEAFF,TGTGCCAGCAGCCGAGGGGACAGGGGAAGAACTGAAGCTTTCTTT,TRBJ1-1,few,TRBD1,TRBV2
CASSEGQFTDTQYF,TGTGCCAGCAGTGAAGGGCAGTTCACGGATACGCAGTATTTT,TRBJ2-3,.,.,TRBV2
CASSLRRDLGEQFF,TGTGCCAGCAGCCTTAGACGGGACCTAGGTGAGCAGTTCTTC,TRBJ2-1,.,.,TRBV7-2
CASSAQLSGSLGSPLHF,TGTGCCAGCAGTGCCCAGTTGTCAGGGTCTCTAGGGTCACCCCTCCACTTT,TRBJ1-6,.,.,TRBV6-1
CAISDEGTLNEKLFF,TGTGCCATCAGTGATGAGGGTACCCTGAATGAAAAACTGTTTTTT,TRBJ1-4,.,.,TRBV10-3
CASSFDSLTNYGYTF,TGCGCCAGCAGCTTCGACAGCCTCACTAACTATGGCTACACCTTC,TRBJ1-2,.,.,TRBV5-1
CATSEGQDYGYTF,TGTGCCACCAGTGAGGGACAGGACTATGGCTACACCTTC,TRBJ1-2,.,TRBD1,TRBV24-1
CASSVVHGRSTDTQYF,TGTGCCAGCAGCGTAGTACACGGGAGGAGCACAGATACGCAGTATTTT,TRBJ2-3,.,TRBD2,TRBV9
CASSDLEGRMNTGELFF,TGCGCCAGCAGTGATCTCGAGGGACGTATGAACACCGGGGAGCTGTTTTTT,TRBJ2-2,.,.,TRBV10-1
CASSLGRVNEQFF,TGTGCCAGCAGCTTAGGCAGGGTAAATGAGCAGTTCTTC,TRBJ2-1,.,.,TRBV7-3
CASSLAPGQETQYF,TGTGCCAGCAGCTTAGCCCCAGGACAAGAGACCCAGTACTTC,TRBJ2-5,.,.,TRBV7-2
CASSSQDSYNSPLHF,TGTGCCAGCAGCTCACAGGACAGTTATAATTCACCCCTCCACTTT,TRBJ1-6,.,.,TRBV7-9
CASRGTSGTQSSYEQYF,TGCGCCAGCCGTGGGACTAGCGGGACTCAGAGCTCCTACGAGCAGTACTTC,TRBJ2-7,.,TRBD2,TRBV5-1
CASRGQNRGNTDTQYF,TGTGCCAGCAGAGGCCAAAACAGGGGCAACACAGATACGCAGTATTTT,TRBJ2-3,.,TRBD1,TRBV2
CASSMGNTGELFF,TGTGCCAGCAGTATGGGGAACACCGGGGAGCTGTTTTTT,TRBJ2-2,once,.,TRBV19